One and the same sample provided the 20 T cell receptor beta chains below, sequenced in a study of blood T cell repertoires in COVID-19. Sequencing was performed with immunoSEQ multiplex PCR; in TCRdb, only in-frame clones are kept and a portion is missing. The sample contains about 180,000 clones, roughly 88% of which appear only once. The sequenced material came from PBMCs or T cells enriched from blood (not recorded which). Receptor source: a woman in her twenties or thirties who had recovered from COVID-19.

The J gene is TRBJ2-2, the V gene TRBV28, with 15 bases aligning to TRBD2. CDR3 length: 19 residues. V trimming: 6 bases; J trimming: 2 bases; junction bases outside the gene matches: 10. The germline CDR1 and CDR2 sequences are MDHEN and SYDVKM. The CDR3 protein is CASSPWGLAGGGNTGELFF. Written as DNA, the CDR3 is TGTGCCAGCAGCCCCTGGGGACTAGCGGGAGGCGGTAACACCGGGGAGCTGTTTTTT. The full variable domain, rest sourced from reference TRBV28 and TRBJ2-2, is DVKVTQSSRYLVKRTGEKVFLECVQDMDHENMFWYRQDPGLGLRLIYFSYDVKMKEKGDIPEGYSVSREKKERFSLILESASTNQTSMYLCASSPWGLAGGGNTGELFFGEGSRLTVL.

The chain uses TRBV2 and TRBJ2-1; D ambiguous. Germline-derived CDR1 and CDR2 are SNHLY and FYNNEI. V was trimmed by 10 bases and J by 0 bases, leaving 16 bases between them. This CDR3 is built from 15 residues. CDR3 in DNA: TGTGCCAATCCCGGAGAGCAAAACTCCTACAATGAGCAGTTCTTC. It yields the protein CANPGEQNSYNEQFF.

The chain joins TRBV4-1 to TRBJ2-7; the match to TRBD2 covers 7 bases. This CDR3 contains 15 residues. The germline V gene has CDR1 MGHRA and CDR2 YSYEKL. V gave up 4 bases and J gave up 3 bases; unmatched junction bases: 9. The CDR3 DNA sequence: TGCGCCAGCAGCCCGTCGGTAGCGGGTAACTACGAGCAGTACTTC. Protein sequence: CASSPSVAGNYEQYF.

This sequence joins TRBV18 and TRBJ2-3, with 12 bases identical to TRBD2. This CDR3 has 17 residues. After removal of 2 bases from V and 3 bases from J, the junction contained 6 bases not matched to a gene. Germline values: CDR1 KGHSH, CDR2 LQKENI. The CDR3: CASSPGLAGGRTDTQYF. The CDR3 DNA reads as TGTGCCAGCTCACCAGGGCTAGCGGGAGGGCGTACAGATACGCAGTATTTT.

The J gene is TRBJ2-1, the V gene TRBV28; TRBD1 is a possible D gene (5 bases). V was trimmed by 6 bases and J by 7 bases, leaving 10 bases between them. Germline V gene lookup returns CDR1 MDHEN and CDR2 SYDVKM. The CDR3 spans 12 residues. In nucleotides, the CDR3 is TGTGCCAGCAGCCGCGACAGAAATGAGCAGTTCTTC. It translates to CASSRDRNEQFF.

This clone appeared a few times. V is TRBV4-1 and J is TRBJ2-2; 12 nucleotides agree with TRBD2. V lost 3 bases and J lost 7; bases outside the gene matches: 3. This CDR3 has 15 amino acids. Germline V CDR1 and CDR2: MGHRA, YSYEKL. Here the CDR3 reads CASSHLAGGRGELFF. CDR3 DNA: TGCGCCAGCAGCCATCTAGCGGGAGGGCGCGGGGAGCTGTTTTTT.

As to this clone: No conserved phenylalanine or tryptophan is present at the end of the CDR3, so a read error is the likely explanation. Because the CDR3's place on the DNA is in doubt, the DNA is left out and the CDR3 is given as listed by TCRdb. V usage is TRBV30 and J usage is TRBJ2-7; the table's D call of TRBD2 was not tested on the DNA. The CDR3 comprises 14 residues, both ends counted. Germline values: CDR1 GTSNPN, CDR2 SVGIG (reference sequence). The CDR3 sequence is CAWSHWTSGSQMVL.

This clone has a single count. The CDR3: CASSLRTSGNQETQYF. CDR3 nucleotides: TGTGCCAGCAGTTTAAGGACTAGCGGTAACCAAGAGACCCAGTACTTC. The chain couples TRBV28 to TRBJ2-5; 10 bases fit TRBD2. The V gene end was trimmed by 2 bases and the J gene end by 0 bases; junction bases not matched to a gene: 3. The CDR3 totals 16 residues. Germline V gene sequence: CDR1 MDHEN, CDR2 SYDVKM.

This chain uses TRBV12-3 or TRBV12-4 with TRBJ2-3, with a weak D call TRBD2 (6 bases). The CDR3 extends over 13 amino acids. V lost 2 bases and J lost 6, with 9 bases in between. CDR3 coding DNA: TGTGCCAGCAGTTTACGGGGGATGGATACGCAGTATTTT. Translated: CASSLRGMDTQYF.

The genes are TRBV11-2 and TRBJ2-1; 8 bases align to TRBD1. Germline V CDR1 and CDR2: SGHAT, FQNNGV. CDR3 length: 15 residues. V was pared by 7 bases and J by 3 bases, with 8 bases of the junction left unmatched. For the CDR3, the DNA is TGTGCCAGCACGCCTGGGGACAGGCTCTACAATGAGCAGTTCTTC. Its protein is CASTPGDRLYNEQFF.

This chain joins TRBV7-7 and TRBJ2-7; perhaps TRBD1 as D (6 bases). Germline CDR1 SSHAT, CDR2 FNYEAQ (reference sequence). Trimming removed 5 bases from V and 4 bases from J, with 12 bases in between. There are 13 residues in the CDR3. CDR3: CASSPGQSYEQYF. CDR3 sequence (DNA): TGTGCCAGCAGCCCTGGACAGTCGTACGAGCAGTACTTC.

The J gene is TRBJ2-7, the V gene TRBV13; no firm D call. Trimming cost V 7 bases and J 2 bases, with 21 bases left between them. The CDR3 is made up of 16 amino acids. Germline CDR1 reads PRHDT; CDR2 reads FYEKMQ (reference sequence). CDR3 nucleotide sequence: TGTGCCAGCATCAAAAGTGGCCAGATGCCCACCTACGAGCAGTACTTC. This translates into CASIKSGQMPTYEQYF.

V and J are TRBV7-9 and TRBJ2-7; D possibly corresponds to TRBD1 (5 bases). Germline CDR1 is SEHNR and CDR2 is FQNEAQ (reference sequence). V was pared by 2 bases and J by 7 bases, with 15 bases between. This CDR3 region has 14 residues. Written as DNA, the CDR3 is TGTGCCAGCAGCTTAACTGGCCAACAGGCAGAGCAGTACTTC. Protein: CASSLTGQQAEQYF.

The chain uses TRBV7-6 and TRBJ1-6, with 9 bases fitting TRBD1. The V segment lost 1 base and the J segment 7 bases; nucleotides outside the gene matches: 5. Looked up from germline, CDR1 is SGHVS and CDR2 is FNYEAQ. The CDR3 has 16 amino acids. CDR3 DNA sequence: TGTGCCAGCAGCTTAGTGAAAGGGACAGGGAATTCACCCCTCCACTTT. The encoded protein is CASSLVKGTGNSPLHF.

V usage is TRBV7-2 and J usage is TRBJ2-5; 7 bases are a match to TRBD1. Unmatched junction bases numbered 9, after V lost 6 bases and J lost 2 bases. The CDR3 loop spans 15 amino acids. In germline, CDR1 is SGHTA, CDR2 FQGNSA. CDR3 residues: CASSSPTGWQETQYF. Written as DNA, the CDR3 is TGTGCCAGCAGTTCTCCGACAGGGTGGCAAGAGACCCAGTACTTC.

The CDR3 DNA sequence: TGTGCCATCAGACCCGGGACAGGGGCTATGAACACTGAAGCTTTCTTT. It codes for CAIRPGTGAMNTEAFF. The gene calls are TRBV10-3 and TRBJ1-1; TRBD1 aligns across 10 bases. Per the germline V gene, CDR1 is ENHRY and CDR2 is SYGVKD. Unmatched junction bases numbered 7, after V lost 6 bases and J lost 0 bases. The CDR3 length is 16 residues.

The chain carries TRBV30 and TRBJ1-5, with 7 bases aligning to TRBD1. Germline V gives CDR1 GTSNPN, CDR2 SVGIG (reference sequence). V gave up 0 bases and J gave up 0 bases; unmatched junction bases: 17. The CDR3 sequence is 20 residues long. As DNA, the CDR3 is TGTGCCTGGAGTGTGGCCCAACGAGGACAGGTCGGAGATAGCAATCAGCCCCAGCATTTT. Protein: CAWSVAQRGQVGDSNQPQHF.

The V gene is TRBV6-5, the J gene TRBJ2-5, with TRBD1 matching 12 bases. The CDR3 covers 16 residues. Germline V gives CDR1 MNHEY, CDR2 SVGAGI. Trimming took 4 bases from V and 4 from J; bases not matched to a gene: 7. CDR3 coding DNA: TGTGCCAGCAGTTCCCAACCGGGACAGGGGGCAGAGACCCAGTACTTC. It translates to CASSSQPGQGAETQYF.

The rearrangement joins TRBV19 to TRBJ2-7; 8 bases map to TRBD1. This CDR3 comprises 13 residues. The junction had 10 bases not matched to a gene; V was cut back by 8 bases and J by 7 bases. CDR1 and CDR2 from the germline V gene are LNHDA and SQIVND (reference sequence). CDR3 DNA sequence: TGTGCCAGTCAGGGGGCTCCAGAGGGAGAGCAGTACTTC. This translates into CASQGAPEGEQYF.

The rearrangement joins TRBV18 to TRBJ2-7, with 11 bases aligning to TRBD2. The CDR3 contains 20 residues. CDR1 and CDR2 (germline): KGHSH, LQKENI. The V gene end was trimmed by 2 bases and the J gene end by 0 bases; junction bases not matched to a gene: 15. The CDR3 loop is CASSPKIASGRTLHSYEQYF. The CDR3 DNA is TGTGCCAGCTCACCAAAGATAGCTAGCGGGAGGACCCTCCACTCCTACGAGCAGTACTTC.